The T cell receptor beta chain described here comes from a study of T cells in localized non-small cell lung cancer. Notes on the study in general: Longer survival (overall) was linked to higher T cell density in blood. Since sequencing was restricted to only one region of the tumor, intratumor heterogeneity remains a possibility. In adjacent lung appeared a median 57 of the top 100 tumor clones. Uninvolved adjacent lung had higher T cell clonality than tumor and all other tissues.

Note on this clone: Its antigen is unidentified.

From germline, CDR1 is SGHRS and CDR2 YFSETQ. The CDR3 has 20 residues. The trim removed 1 base at V and 2 bases at J, leaving 12 bases unmatched. The table came from immunoSEQ multiplex PCR; TCRdb's copy has only in-frame clones and leaves some out. The sample holds 20,000 to 25,000 clones, 88% seen once. The clonotype originates from a woman aged 35-75 years with stage III lung adenocarcinoma. Here the sequenced sample was peripheral blood mononuclear cells, taken before any cancer treatment. J is TRBJ2-5 and V is TRBV5-1; 15 nucleotides align to TRBD2. CDR3 loop: CASSLQIPGLAGGGQETQYF. The CDR3 DNA reads as TGCGCCAGCAGCTTGCAGATCCCCGGACTAGCGGGAGGGGGACAAGAGACCCAGTACTTC.